The 19 T cell receptor beta chains in this list originate from one sample, sequenced in a study of CD8 T cells in ankylosing spondylitis. Whole-study findings and limits: Roughly 8 highly homologous variants made up a TCR beta motif, and this motif appeared characteristic of ankylosing spondylitis blood.

Their specific antigens are unknown. TCRdb re-called the 5' RACE reads with MiXCR, one entry per CDR3 protein. The sample yields roughly 440,000 distinct CDR3 sequences, roughly 18% seen once. What was sequenced was blood, either unsorted or a sorted T cell fraction (not recorded which). Receptor source: a male donor with ankylosing spondylitis.

The chain recombines TRBV6-1 with TRBJ1-5; D unresolved. V lost 6 bases to trimming and J lost 7 bases, with 16 bases between them. This CDR3 is 14 amino acids long. Germline lookup yields CDR1 MNHNS and CDR2 SASEGT. CDR3 sequence: CASSPGEGGQPQHF. The CDR3 bases are TGTGCCAGCAGCCCCGGGGAGGGAGGCCAGCCCCAGCATTTT.

This clonotype was counted many times. The chain joins TRBV7-9 to TRBJ1-3; a possible D gene is TRBD1 (5 bases). Trimming removed 4 bases from V and 2 bases from J, with 12 bases in between. Germline values: CDR1 SEHNR, CDR2 FQNEAQ (reference sequence). The length of the CDR3 is 15 residues. As DNA, the CDR3 is TGTGCCAGCAGCTCCGGGGGAGGGGCTGGAAACACCATATATTTT. This translates into CASSSGGGAGNTIYF.

There are a few counts of this clonotype. The chain uses TRBV3-1 and TRBJ2-5, with 13 bases fitting TRBD2. V was pared by 6 bases and J by 1 base, with 5 bases of the junction left unmatched. The CDR3 has 16 amino acids. CDR1 and CDR2 from the germline V gene are LGHDT and YNNKEL (reference sequence). In nucleotides, the CDR3 is TGTGCCAGCAGTCCCAGACTAGCGGGAGGCCAAGAGACCCAGTACTTC. Amino acids: CASSPRLAGGQETQYF.

This clonotype has ten or more counts. This chain uses TRBV3-1 with TRBJ1-4, with D unresolved. Per germline, CDR1 LGHDT and CDR2 YNNKEL (reference sequence). The CDR3 totals 12 residues. V dropped 4 bases and J dropped 8 bases, with 8 bases sitting between them. DNA of the CDR3: TGTGCCAGCAGCCTCCCCGGGGAAAAACTGTTTTTT. This encodes CASSLPGEKLFF.

This clonotype showed up just once. The chain recombines TRBV12-3 or TRBV12-4 with TRBJ2-3, with D possibly TRBD2 on 6 matching bases. The ends were cut back, 2 bases at V and 4 bases at J, with 13 bases in the middle. The CDR3 sequence is 15 residues long. This chain's CDR3 is CASSLRTTSADTQYF. CDR3 in DNA: TGTGCCAGCAGTTTACGGACTACCAGCGCAGATACGCAGTATTTT.

This chain joins TRBV5-1 and TRBJ2-1; 7 nucleotides align to TRBD2. Germline CDR1 SGHRS, CDR2 YFSETQ. The CDR3 spans 15 residues. V gave up 4 bases and J gave up 8 bases; unmatched junction bases: 12. This CDR3 is CASSPRSGLADEQFF. The CDR3 nucleotides read TGCGCCAGCAGCCCCCGGAGCGGGCTAGCGGATGAGCAGTTCTTC. Full variable domain (missing parts from reference TRBV5-1 and TRBJ2-1): KAGVTQTPRYLIKTRGQQVTLSCSPISGHRSVSWYQQTPGQGLQFLFEYFSETQRNKGNFPGRFSGRQFSNSRSEMNVSTLELGDSALYLCASSPRSGLADEQFFGPGTRLTVL.

This clonotype was recorded many times. The J gene is TRBJ2-3, the V gene TRBV12-3 or TRBV12-4; 11 bases line up with TRBD2. V dropped 6 bases and J dropped 9; count of bases not matched to a gene: 8. The CDR3 runs to 14 residues. The CDR3 DNA reads as TGTGCCAGCAGACCGGGACTAGCGGCGGGGACGCAGTATTTT. Its translation is CASRPGLAAGTQYF.

To note about this clonotype: Since the CDR3 does not end with the conserved phenylalanine or tryptophan, this likely comes from a read error. The chain couples TRBV4-1 to TRBJ2-1; TRBD1 aligns across 8 bases. The CDR3 is made up of 16 amino acids. The J segment lost 10 bases and the V segment lost 2 bases, leaving 13 bases of the junction unmatched. The germline V gene encodes CDR1 MGHRA and CDR2 YSYEKL. The CDR3 protein is CASSQQVGQGSGEQFL. CDR3 DNA sequence: TGCGCCAGCAGCCAACAAGTCGGACAGGGAAGTGGCGAGCAGTTCCTC.

This clonotype was counted at least ten times. The genes are TRBV29-1 and TRBJ2-3; 10 nucleotides match TRBD2. The V segment lost 7 bases and the J segment 4 bases; nucleotides outside the gene matches: 5. The CDR3 is 13 amino acids. Germline lookup yields CDR1 SQVTM and CDR2 ANQGSEA. The CDR3 sequence: CSAILAGSDTQYF. For the CDR3, the DNA is TGCAGCGCGATACTAGCGGGGTCAGATACGCAGTATTTT.

The gene calls are TRBV7-9 and TRBJ2-7; 7 bases are shared with TRBD1. Trimming removed 5 bases from V and 0 bases from J; junction bases left unmatched: 7. This CDR3 is 15 amino acids long. Looked up from germline, CDR1 is SEHNR and CDR2 is FQNEAQ (reference sequence). The CDR3 DNA follows: TGTGCCAGCAGCCCAGCCGGGACAGTCTCCTACGAGCAGTACTTC. Translation: CASSPAGTVSYEQYF.

This clonotype showed up just a few times. The chain carries TRBV5-1 and TRBJ1-2; 7 bases match TRBD1. Germline V CDR1 and CDR2: SGHRS, YFSETQ. The CDR3 contains 13 residues. J lost 2 bases, V lost 6 bases, and 4 bases had no gene match. This chain's CDR3 is CASTSQGNYGYTF. CDR3 nucleotides: TGCGCCAGCACCTCACAGGGGAACTATGGCTACACCTTC.

This clonotype was counted only a few times. The chain joins TRBV7-8 to TRBJ1-1; no firm D call. Trimming took 5 bases from V and 8 from J, leaving 9 bases between them. CDR1 and CDR2 (germline): SGHVS, FQNEAQ. The CDR3 sequence is 11 residues long. The CDR3 coding sequence is TGTGCCAGCAGCGCGCACCAAGAAGCTTTCTTT. Translated: CASSAHQEAFF.

The chain combines TRBV15 with TRBJ1-2; D may be TRBD1 (6 bases). CDR1 LNHNV and CDR2 YYDKDF come from the germline V gene (reference sequence). V shed 0 bases and J shed 1 base, with 9 bases lying between them. The CDR3 spans 15 residues. CDR3 DNA: TGTGCCACCAGCAGAGATAACAGGGTTAACTATGGCTACACCTTC. Translating it yields CATSRDNRVNYGYTF.

This clonotype was seen more than once but under ten times. The DNA of the CDR3 is TGTGCCAGCAGCCAACCGGGACTAGCGTTTCAAGAGACCCAGTACTTC. Residues: CASSQPGLAFQETQYF. This chain joins TRBV4-2 and TRBJ2-5; 10 positions agree with TRBD2. CDR1 and CDR2 from the germline V gene are LGHNA and YNFKEQ. The V segment lost 2 bases and the J segment 2 bases; nucleotides outside the gene matches: 5. The CDR3 covers 16 residues.

The V and J genes are TRBV2 and TRBJ2-3; 10 positions match TRBD2. CDR3 length: 15 residues. V lost 5 bases and J lost 6; bases outside the gene matches: 8. Germline V gene data show CDR1 as SNHLY and CDR2 as FYNNEI. The DNA of the CDR3 is TGTGCCAGCAGTCCTAGCGGGAGCTATGATGATACGCAGTATTTT. Protein: CASSPSGSYDDTQYF. Full variable domain (rest looked up from reference TRBV2 and TRBJ2-3): EPEVTQTPSHQVTQMGQEVILRCVPISNHLYFYWYRQILGQKVEFLVSFYNNEISEKSEIFDDQFSVERPDGSNFTLKIRSTKLEDSAMYFCASSPSGSYDDTQYFGPGTRLTVL.

This clonotype was seen many times. V is TRBV20-1 and J is TRBJ2-7; TRBD1 agrees at 9 bases. In germline, CDR1 is DFQATT, CDR2 SNEGSKA (reference sequence). This CDR3 has 12 residues. V shed 7 bases and J 3 bases; nucleotides not matched to a gene: 4. CDR3 residues: CSVGDRDYEQYF. CDR3 coding DNA: TGCAGTGTGGGGGACAGGGACTACGAGCAGTACTTC.

V usage is TRBV7-2 and J usage is TRBJ1-5, with 10 bases fitting TRBD1. From germline, CDR1 is SGHTA and CDR2 FQGNSA. The CDR3 length is 16 residues. V shed 4 bases, J shed 7 bases, and the junction held 10 bases outside the gene matches. The CDR3 here is CASSSDRGHGVQPQHF. In nucleotides, the CDR3 is TGTGCCAGCAGCTCTGACAGGGGGCATGGAGTCCAGCCCCAGCATTTT.

The rearrangement uses TRBV9 and TRBJ2-7; a possible D gene is TRBD2 (5 bases). Germline lookup yields CDR1 SGDLS and CDR2 YYNGEE. V was cut by 3 bases and J by 0 bases, with 7 bases left in between. The CDR3 covers 13 residues. The CDR3 loop reads CASSAGSSYEQYF. As DNA, the CDR3 is TGTGCCAGCAGCGCGGGGAGCTCCTACGAGCAGTACTTC.

The chain has TRBV24-1 and TRBJ1-5; D gene ambiguous. CDR3 size: 14 residues. Per germline, CDR1 KGHDR and CDR2 SFDVKD. V dropped 3 bases and J dropped 3 bases, with 8 bases sitting between them. CDR3 in DNA: TGTGCCACCAGTGATCCGGGAGTCAATCAGCCCCAGCATTTT. Translation: CATSDPGVNQPQHF.